One sample yielded the 8 T cell receptor beta chains listed below, sequenced in a study of shared clonotypes between healthy human individuals. Method: immunoSEQ multiplex PCR; TCRdb's copy keeps in-frame clones and lacks some. The profile shows roughly 1,100,000 clones, about 75% of them singletons. Sequencing was performed on memory CD4+ T cells sorted from blood. The subset: CD45RA-negative fraction. These receptors all come from a young man in good health.

In the case of this clone: This may arise from a read error, as a much more abundant clone is one base away. V is TRBV5-6 and J is TRBJ1-2, with 7 nucleotides matching TRBD1. This CDR3 spans 12 amino acids. Germline assignment: CDR1 SGHDT and CDR2 YYEEEE. V gave up 2 bases and J gave up 7 bases; unmatched junction bases: 2. CDR3 DNA sequence: TGTGCCAGCAGCTTCAGGGGGGGTGGCTACACCTTC. Encoded protein: CASSFRGGGYTF.

The V and J genes are TRBV27 and TRBJ1-2; D may be TRBD1 (6 bases). This CDR3 has 12 amino acids. With 6 bases removed from V and 1 base from J, the gap between germline ends came to 6 bases. The germline gives CDR1 MNHEY, CDR2 SMNVEV (reference sequence). The CDR3 here is CASRQGNYGYTF. CDR3 nucleotide sequence: TGTGCCAGCAGACAGGGTAACTATGGCTACACCTTC.

Turning to this clone: This specimen includes other DNA sequences encoding the same CDR3. V usage is TRBV4-3 and J usage is TRBJ2-1, with TRBD2 matching 8 bases. The CDR3 loop spans 15 amino acids. Looked up from germline, CDR1 is LGHNA and CDR2 is YSLEER. V lost 0 bases and J lost 3; bases outside the gene matches: 1. The CDR3 bases are TGCGCCAGCAGCCAAGAGGCGGGAGGCTACAATGAGCAGTTCTTC. This codes for CASSQEAGGYNEQFF.

This clone was seen more than once but under ten times. The chain couples TRBV29-1 to TRBJ2-5, with D uncertain. The CDR3 runs 14 residues. Trimming cost V 5 bases and J 2 bases, with 15 bases left between them. Germline CDR1 and CDR2: SQVTM and ANQGSEA. In DNA, the CDR3 is TGCAGCGTTTCCCCGGGTCCCGGGCAAGAGACCCAGTACTTC. It specifies CSVSPGPGQETQYF.

This sequence joins TRBV5-8 and TRBJ2-1, with 12 positions matching TRBD2. After removal of 4 bases from V and 2 bases from J, the junction contained 4 bases not matched to a gene. The germline V gene encodes CDR1 SGHTS and CDR2 YDEGEE. This CDR3 contains 16 residues. This CDR3 is CASSTGTSGPYNEQFF. The DNA of the CDR3 is TGTGCCAGCAGCACAGGGACTAGCGGGCCCTACAATGAGCAGTTCTTC.

The CDR3 loop reads CASSPTLPGNNSPLHF. The CDR3 region has the DNA TGTGCCAGCAGTCCCACCCTCCCGGGAAATAATTCACCCCTCCACTTT. The rearrangement links TRBV28 to TRBJ1-6; D is uncertain. The CDR3 runs 16 residues. V was cut by 5 bases and J by 5 bases, with 16 bases left in between. The germline gives CDR1 MDHEN, CDR2 SYDVKM.

This chain joins TRBV6-1 and TRBJ2-7; D gene unclear. The CDR3 runs 13 residues. V lost 7 bases and J 7 bases, leaving 17 bases between the germline ends. In germline, CDR1 is MNHNS, CDR2 SASEGT. As DNA, the CDR3 is TGTGCCAGCATTCAAAGTCCTACGAGAGAGCAGTACTTC. It encodes CASIQSPTREQYF.

This sequence joins TRBV5-1 and TRBJ1-5; perhaps TRBD1 as D (5 bases). CDR1 and CDR2 from the germline V gene are SGHRS and YFSETQ. The CDR3 runs to 15 residues. With 2 bases removed from V and 3 bases from J, the gap between germline ends came to 12 bases. CDR3 amino acids: CASSLTGTDNQPQHF. CDR3 bases: TGCGCCAGCAGCTTAACCGGGACGGACAATCAGCCCCAGCATTTT.